Reported below is one TCR beta chain. Its antigen remains unidentified. The sample's time point: week 35, safety follow-up. Every vaccine dose comprised 300 ug of mutant IDH1 20-mer peptide plus topical imiquimod. These data belong to a study of a mutant IDH1 vaccine in newly diagnosed glioma. Study context: Patients under treatment included around 60% males and approximately 38% females and had a mean age of approximately 40 years. V12 occurred at week 35 and V13 at week 47.

The assay was immunoSEQ multiplex PCR, and TCRdb's table has in-frame clones only and misses some. Of tens of thousands of clones listed, 81% are singletons. Study findings and constraints: Pseudoprogression appeared independent of alterations in top peripheral clonotypes.

The CDR3 is 13 residues long. Trimming shortened V by 2 bases and J by 0 bases, and 5 bases separated the two germline ends. Germline V lookup: CDR1 SGHTS, CDR2 YDEGEE. The sequence came from a woman between 40 and 50 years old with glioma. Some clones in this sample may be carry-over from other donors' samples. V and J are TRBV5-8 and TRBJ1-1; D not certain. The material sequenced was PBMCs, taken from a glioma patient whose treatment included an IDH1 peptide vaccine. The CDR3 coding sequence is TGTGCCAGCAGCTTCCGATTGAACACTGAAGCTTTCTTT. Translated, it gives CASSFRLNTEAFF.